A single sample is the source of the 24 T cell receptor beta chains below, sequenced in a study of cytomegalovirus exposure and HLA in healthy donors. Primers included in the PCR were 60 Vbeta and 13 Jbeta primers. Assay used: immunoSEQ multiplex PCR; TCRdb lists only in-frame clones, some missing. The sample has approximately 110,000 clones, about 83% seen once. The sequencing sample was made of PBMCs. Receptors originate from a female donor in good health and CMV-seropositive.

DNA of the CDR3: TGTGCCAGCAGTCCGTCGGGACAGTTTGAAGCTTTCTTT. Its translation is CASSPSGQFEAFF. J is TRBJ1-1 and V is TRBV27, with 7 bases identical to TRBD1. This CDR3 is 13 amino acids long. The germline V gene encodes CDR1 MNHEY and CDR2 SMNVEV (reference sequence). The V segment lost 5 bases and the J segment 7 bases; nucleotides outside the gene matches: 7.

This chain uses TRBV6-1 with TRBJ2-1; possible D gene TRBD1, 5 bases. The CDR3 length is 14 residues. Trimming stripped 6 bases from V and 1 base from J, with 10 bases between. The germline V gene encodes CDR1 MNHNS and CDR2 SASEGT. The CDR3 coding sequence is TGTGCCAGCAGAGTCGACAGTTCCTACAATGAGCAGTTCTTC. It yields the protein CASRVDSSYNEQFF.

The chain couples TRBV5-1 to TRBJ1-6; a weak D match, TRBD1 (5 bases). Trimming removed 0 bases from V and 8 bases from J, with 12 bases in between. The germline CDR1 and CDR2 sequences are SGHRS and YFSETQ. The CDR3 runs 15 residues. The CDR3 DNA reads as TGCGCCAGCAGCTTGGGGAGGGGCTTGGATTCACCCCTCCACTTT. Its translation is CASSLGRGLDSPLHF.

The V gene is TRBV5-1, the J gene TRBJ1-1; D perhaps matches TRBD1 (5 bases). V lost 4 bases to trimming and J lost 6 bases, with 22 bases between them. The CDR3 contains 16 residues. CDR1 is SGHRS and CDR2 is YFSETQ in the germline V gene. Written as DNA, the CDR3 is TGCGCCAGCAGCCGCCTGAATAGCGGGGGTGGGGCTGAAGCTTTCTTT. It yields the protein CASSRLNSGGGAEAFF.

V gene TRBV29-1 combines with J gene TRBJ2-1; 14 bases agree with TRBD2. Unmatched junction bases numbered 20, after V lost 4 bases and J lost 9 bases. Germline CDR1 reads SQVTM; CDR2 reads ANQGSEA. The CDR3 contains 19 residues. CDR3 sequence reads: CSVVGSDGGGLAGVGEQFF. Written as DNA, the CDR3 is TGCAGCGTTGTGGGTTCGGACGGTGGGGGACTAGCGGGGGTCGGTGAGCAGTTCTTC.

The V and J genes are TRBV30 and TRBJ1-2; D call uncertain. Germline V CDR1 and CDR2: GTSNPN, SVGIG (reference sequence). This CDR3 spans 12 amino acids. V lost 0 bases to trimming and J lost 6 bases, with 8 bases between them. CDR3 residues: CAWSVLRDGYTF. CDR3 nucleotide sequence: TGTGCCTGGAGTGTACTACGGGATGGCTACACCTTC.

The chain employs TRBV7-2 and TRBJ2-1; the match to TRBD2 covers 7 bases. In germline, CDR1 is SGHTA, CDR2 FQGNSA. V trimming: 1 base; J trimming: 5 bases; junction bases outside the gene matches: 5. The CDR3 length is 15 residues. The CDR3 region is CASSLGLAVNNEQFF. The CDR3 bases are TGTGCCAGCAGCTTAGGACTAGCCGTTAACAATGAGCAGTTCTTC. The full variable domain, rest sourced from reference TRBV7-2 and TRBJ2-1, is GAGVSQSPSNKVTEKGKDVELRCDPISGHTALYWYRQSLGQGLEFLIYFQGNSAPDKSGLPSDRFSAERTGGSVSTLTIQRTQQEDSAVYLCASSLGLAVNNEQFFGPGTRLTVL.

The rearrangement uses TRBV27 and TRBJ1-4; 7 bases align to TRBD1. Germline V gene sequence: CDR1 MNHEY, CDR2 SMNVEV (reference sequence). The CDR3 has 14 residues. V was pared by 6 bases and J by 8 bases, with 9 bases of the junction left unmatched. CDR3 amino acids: CASSPRAGGEKLFF. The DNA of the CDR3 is TGTGCCAGCAGCCCTCGGGCAGGGGGGGAAAAACTGTTTTTT.

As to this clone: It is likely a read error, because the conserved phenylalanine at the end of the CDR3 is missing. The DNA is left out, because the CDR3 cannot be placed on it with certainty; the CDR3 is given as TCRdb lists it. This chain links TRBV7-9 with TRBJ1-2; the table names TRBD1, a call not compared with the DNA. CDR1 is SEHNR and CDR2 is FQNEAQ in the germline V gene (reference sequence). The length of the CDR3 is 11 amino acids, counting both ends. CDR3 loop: CASSLLTGPVL.

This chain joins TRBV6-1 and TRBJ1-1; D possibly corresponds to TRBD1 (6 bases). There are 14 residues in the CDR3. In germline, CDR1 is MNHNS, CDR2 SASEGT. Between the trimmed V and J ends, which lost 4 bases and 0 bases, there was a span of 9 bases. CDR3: CASSARGLNTEAFF. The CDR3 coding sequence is TGTGCCAGCAGTGCCAGGGGATTGAACACTGAAGCTTTCTTT.

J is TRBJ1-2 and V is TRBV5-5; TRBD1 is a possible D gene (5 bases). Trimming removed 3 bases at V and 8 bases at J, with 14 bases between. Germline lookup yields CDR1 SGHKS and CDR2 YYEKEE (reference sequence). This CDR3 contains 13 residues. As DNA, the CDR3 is TGTGCCAGCAGCTGGTCGGGGGGGGAAGGCTACACCTTC. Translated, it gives CASSWSGGEGYTF.

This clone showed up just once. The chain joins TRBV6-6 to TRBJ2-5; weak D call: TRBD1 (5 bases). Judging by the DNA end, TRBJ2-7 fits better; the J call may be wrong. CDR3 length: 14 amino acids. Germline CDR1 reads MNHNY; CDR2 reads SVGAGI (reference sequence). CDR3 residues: CASSYGQGFYEQYF. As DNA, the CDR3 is TGTGCCAGCAGTTACGGGCAGGGCTTCTACGAGCAGTACTTC.

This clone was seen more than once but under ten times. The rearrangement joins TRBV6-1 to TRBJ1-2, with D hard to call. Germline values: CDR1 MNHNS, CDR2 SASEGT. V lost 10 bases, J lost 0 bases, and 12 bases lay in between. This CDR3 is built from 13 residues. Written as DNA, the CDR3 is TGTGCCACGTACAGCCCAGCTAACTATGGCTACACCTTC. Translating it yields CATYSPANYGYTF.

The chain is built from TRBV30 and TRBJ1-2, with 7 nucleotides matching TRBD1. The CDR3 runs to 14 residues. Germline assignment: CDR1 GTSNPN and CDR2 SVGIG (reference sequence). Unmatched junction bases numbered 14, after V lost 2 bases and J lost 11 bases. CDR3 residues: CAWSIGGTVEVYTF. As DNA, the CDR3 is TGTGCCTGGAGTATTGGGGGGACAGTCGAGGTGTACACCTTC.

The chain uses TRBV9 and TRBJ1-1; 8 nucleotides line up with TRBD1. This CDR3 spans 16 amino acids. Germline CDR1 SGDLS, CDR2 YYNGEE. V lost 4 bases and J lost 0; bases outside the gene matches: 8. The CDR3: CASSPHDRGMNTEAFF. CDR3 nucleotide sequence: TGTGCCAGCAGCCCCCATGACAGGGGAATGAACACTGAAGCTTTCTTT.

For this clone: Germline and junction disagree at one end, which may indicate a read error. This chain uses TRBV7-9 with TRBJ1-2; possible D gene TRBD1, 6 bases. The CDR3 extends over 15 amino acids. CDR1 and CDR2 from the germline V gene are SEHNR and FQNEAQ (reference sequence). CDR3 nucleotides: TGTTCCAGCAGCTTAGGGGCCGGGACAAACTATGGCTACACCTTC. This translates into CSSSLGAGTNYGYTF.

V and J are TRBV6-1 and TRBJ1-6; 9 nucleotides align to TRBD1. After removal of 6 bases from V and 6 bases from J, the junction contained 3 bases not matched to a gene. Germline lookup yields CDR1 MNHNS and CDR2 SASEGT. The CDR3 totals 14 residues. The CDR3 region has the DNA TGTGCCAGCAGGACAGGGGGTTTTAATTCACCCCTCCACTTT. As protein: CASRTGGFNSPLHF.

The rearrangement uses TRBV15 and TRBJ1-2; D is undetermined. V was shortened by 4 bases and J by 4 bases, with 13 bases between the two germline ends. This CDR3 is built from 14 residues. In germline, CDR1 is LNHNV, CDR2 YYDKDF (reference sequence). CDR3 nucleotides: TGTGCCACCAGCATCCCGGGATTGAGCTATGGCTACACCTTC. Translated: CATSIPGLSYGYTF.

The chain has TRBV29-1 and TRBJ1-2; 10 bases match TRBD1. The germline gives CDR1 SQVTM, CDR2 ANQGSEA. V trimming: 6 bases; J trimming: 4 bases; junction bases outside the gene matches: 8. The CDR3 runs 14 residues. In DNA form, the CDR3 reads TGCAGCGTCGCCGACAGGGGGCGGGCCTATGGCTACACCTTC. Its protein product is CSVADRGRAYGYTF. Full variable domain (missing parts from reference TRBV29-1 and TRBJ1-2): SAVISQKPSRDICQRGTSLTIQCQVDSQVTMMFWYRQQPGQSLTLIATANQGSEATYESGFVIDKFPISRPNLTFSTLTVSNMSPEDSSIYLCSVADRGRAYGYTFGSGTRLTVV.

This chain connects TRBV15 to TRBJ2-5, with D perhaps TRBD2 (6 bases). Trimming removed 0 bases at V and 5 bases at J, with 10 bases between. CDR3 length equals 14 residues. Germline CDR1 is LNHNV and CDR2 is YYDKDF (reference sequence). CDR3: CATSREGRRETQYF. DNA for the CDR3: TGTGCCACCAGCAGAGAGGGGAGGAGGGAGACCCAGTACTTC. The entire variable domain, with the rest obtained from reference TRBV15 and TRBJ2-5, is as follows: DAMVIQNPRYQVTQFGKPVTLSCSQTLNHNVMYWYQQKSSQAPKLLFHYYDKDFNNEADTPDNFQSRRPNTSFCFLDIRSPGLGDTAMYLCATSREGRRETQYFGPGTRLLVL.

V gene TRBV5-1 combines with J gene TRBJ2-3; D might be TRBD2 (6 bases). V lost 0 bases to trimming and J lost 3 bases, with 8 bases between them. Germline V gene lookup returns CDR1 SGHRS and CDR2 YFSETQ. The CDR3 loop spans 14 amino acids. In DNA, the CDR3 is TGCGCCAGCAGCTTGGGGGACTCTACAGATACGCAGTATTTT. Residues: CASSLGDSTDTQYF. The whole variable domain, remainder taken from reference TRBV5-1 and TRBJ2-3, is KAGVTQTPRYLIKTRGQQVTLSCSPISGHRSVSWYQQTPGQGLQFLFEYFSETQRNKGNFPGRFSGRQFSNSRSEMNVSTLELGDSALYLCASSLGDSTDTQYFGPGTRLTVL.

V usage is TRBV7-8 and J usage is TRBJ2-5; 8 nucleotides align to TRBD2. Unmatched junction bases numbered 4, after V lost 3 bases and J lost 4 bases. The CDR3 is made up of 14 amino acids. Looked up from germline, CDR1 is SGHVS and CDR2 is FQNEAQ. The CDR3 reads CASSFGGARETQYF. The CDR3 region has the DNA TGTGCCAGCAGCTTCGGGGGGGCCCGAGAGACCCAGTACTTC.

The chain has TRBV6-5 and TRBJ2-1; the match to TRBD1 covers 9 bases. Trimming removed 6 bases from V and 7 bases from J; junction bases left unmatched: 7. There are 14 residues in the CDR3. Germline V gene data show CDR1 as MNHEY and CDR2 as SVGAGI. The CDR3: CASRPGQGRNEQFF. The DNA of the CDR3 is TGTGCCAGCAGACCGGGACAGGGCCGGAATGAGCAGTTCTTC.

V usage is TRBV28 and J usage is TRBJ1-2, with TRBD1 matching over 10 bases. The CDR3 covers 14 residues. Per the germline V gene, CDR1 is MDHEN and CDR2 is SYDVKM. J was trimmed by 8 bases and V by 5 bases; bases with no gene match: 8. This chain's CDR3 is CASSPRQGARGYTF. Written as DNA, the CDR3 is TGTGCCAGCAGTCCTAGACAGGGGGCGCGCGGCTACACCTTC.